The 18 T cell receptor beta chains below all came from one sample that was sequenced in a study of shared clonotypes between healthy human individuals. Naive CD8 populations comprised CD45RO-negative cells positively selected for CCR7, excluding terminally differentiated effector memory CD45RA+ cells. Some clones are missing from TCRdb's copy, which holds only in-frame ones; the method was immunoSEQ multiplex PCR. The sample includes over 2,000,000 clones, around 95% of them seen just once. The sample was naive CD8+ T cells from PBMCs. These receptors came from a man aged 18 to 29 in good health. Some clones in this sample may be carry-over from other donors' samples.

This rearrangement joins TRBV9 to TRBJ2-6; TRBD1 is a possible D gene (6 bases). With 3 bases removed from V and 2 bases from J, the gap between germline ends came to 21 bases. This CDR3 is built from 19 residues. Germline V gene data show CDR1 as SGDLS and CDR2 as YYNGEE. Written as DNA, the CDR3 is TGTGCCAGCAGCGGACCGAGACAGGCCCTGGGAGCTGGGGCCAACGTCCTGACTTTC. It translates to CASSGPRQALGAGANVLTF.

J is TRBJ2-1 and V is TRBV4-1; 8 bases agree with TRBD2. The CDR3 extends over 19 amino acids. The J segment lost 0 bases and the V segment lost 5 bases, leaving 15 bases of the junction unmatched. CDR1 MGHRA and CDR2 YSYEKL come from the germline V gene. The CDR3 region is CASSFWLPGGISSYNEQFF. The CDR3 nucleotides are TGCGCCAGCAGCTTTTGGCTTCCGGGAGGGATTAGCTCCTACAATGAGCAGTTCTTC.

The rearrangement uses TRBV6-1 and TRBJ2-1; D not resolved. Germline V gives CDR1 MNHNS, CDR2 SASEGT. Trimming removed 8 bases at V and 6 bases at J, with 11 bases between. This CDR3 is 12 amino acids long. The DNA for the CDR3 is TGTGCCAGCCGTCAAGGTCTCAATGAGCAGTTCTTC. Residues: CASRQGLNEQFF.

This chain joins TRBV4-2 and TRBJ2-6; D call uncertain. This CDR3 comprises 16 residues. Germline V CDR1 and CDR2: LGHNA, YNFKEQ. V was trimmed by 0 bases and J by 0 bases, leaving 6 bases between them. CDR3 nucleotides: TGTGCCAGCAGCCAAGATCTTGTCTCTGGGGCCAACGTCCTGACTTTC. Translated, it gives CASSQDLVSGANVLTF.

In DNA, the CDR3 is TGTGCCAGCAGTCGGACAGGGGACCGGGAGCAGTACTTC. Translated: CASSRTGDREQYF. The V gene is TRBV27, the J gene TRBJ2-7; 9 bases are a match to TRBD1. J gave up 7 bases and V 5 bases, and 6 bases lay outside the gene matches. This CDR3 is built from 13 residues. Per the germline V gene, CDR1 is MNHEY and CDR2 is SMNVEV (reference sequence).

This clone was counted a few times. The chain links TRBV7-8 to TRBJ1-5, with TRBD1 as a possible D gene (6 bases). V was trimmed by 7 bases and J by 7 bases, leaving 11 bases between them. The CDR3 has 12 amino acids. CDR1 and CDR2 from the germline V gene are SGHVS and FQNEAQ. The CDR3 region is CASTRGGQPQHF. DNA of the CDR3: TGTGCCAGCACCCGGGGGGGCCAGCCCCAGCATTTT. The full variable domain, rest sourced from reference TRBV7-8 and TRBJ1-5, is GAGVSQSPRYKVAKRGQDVALRCDPISGHVSLFWYQQALGQGPEFLTYFQNEAQLDKSGLPSDRFFAERPEGSVSTLKIQRTQQEDSAVYLCASTRGGQPQHFGDGTRLSIL.

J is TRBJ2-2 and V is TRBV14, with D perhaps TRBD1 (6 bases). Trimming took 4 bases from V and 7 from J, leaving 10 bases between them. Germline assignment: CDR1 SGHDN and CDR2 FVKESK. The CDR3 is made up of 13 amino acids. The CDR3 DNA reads TGTGCCAGCAGCCCCTTCAGGGGCGGGGAGCTGTTTTTT. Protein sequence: CASSPFRGGELFF.

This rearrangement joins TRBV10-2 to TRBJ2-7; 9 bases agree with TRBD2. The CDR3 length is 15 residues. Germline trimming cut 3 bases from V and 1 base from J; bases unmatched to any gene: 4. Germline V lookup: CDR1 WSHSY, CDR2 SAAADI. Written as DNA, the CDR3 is TGCGCCAGCAGTGATGTTGCGGGAGGGTCCTACGAGCAGTACTTC. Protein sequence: CASSDVAGGSYEQYF.

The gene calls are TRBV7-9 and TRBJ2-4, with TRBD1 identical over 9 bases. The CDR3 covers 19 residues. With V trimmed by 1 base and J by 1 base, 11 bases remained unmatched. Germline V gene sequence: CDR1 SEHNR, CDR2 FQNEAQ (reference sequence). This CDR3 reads CASSLGPGTGNGAKNIQYF. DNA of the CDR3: TGTGCCAGCAGCTTAGGTCCCGGGACAGGGAATGGGGCCAAAAACATTCAGTACTTC. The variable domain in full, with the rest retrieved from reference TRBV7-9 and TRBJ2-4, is DTGVSQNPRHKITKRGQNVTFRCDPISEHNRLYWYRQTLGQGPEFLTYFQNEAQLEKSRLLSDRFSAERPKGSFSTLEIQRTEQGDSAMYLCASSLGPGTGNGAKNIQYFGAGTRLSVL.

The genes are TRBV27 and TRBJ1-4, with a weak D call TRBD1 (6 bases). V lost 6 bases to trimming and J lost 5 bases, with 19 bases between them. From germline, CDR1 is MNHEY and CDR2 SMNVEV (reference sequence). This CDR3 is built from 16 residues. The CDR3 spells CASSFLMGARNEKLFF. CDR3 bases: TGTGCCAGCAGCTTCTTGATGGGGGCGAGAAATGAAAAACTGTTTTTT.

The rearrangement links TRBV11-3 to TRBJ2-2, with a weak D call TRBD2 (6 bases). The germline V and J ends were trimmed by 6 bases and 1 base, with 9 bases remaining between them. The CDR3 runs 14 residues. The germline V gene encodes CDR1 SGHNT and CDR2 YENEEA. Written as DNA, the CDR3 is TGTGCCAGCAGTAGGGGAGGGAACACCGGGGAGCTGTTTTTT. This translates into CASSRGGNTGELFF. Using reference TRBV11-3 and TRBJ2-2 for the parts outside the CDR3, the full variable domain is EAGVVQSPRYKIIEKKQPVAFWCNPISGHNTLYWYLQNLGQGPELLIRYENEEAVDDSQLPKDRFSAERLKGVDSTLKIQPAELGDSAVYLCASSRGGNTGELFFGEGSRLTVL.

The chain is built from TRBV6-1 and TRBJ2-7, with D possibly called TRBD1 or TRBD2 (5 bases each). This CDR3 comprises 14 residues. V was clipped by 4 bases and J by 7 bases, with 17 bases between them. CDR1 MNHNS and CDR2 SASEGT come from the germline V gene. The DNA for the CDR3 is TGTGCCAGCAGTGGGTGGTCAGGGAGTCGGGAGCAGTACTTC. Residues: CASSGWSGSREQYF.

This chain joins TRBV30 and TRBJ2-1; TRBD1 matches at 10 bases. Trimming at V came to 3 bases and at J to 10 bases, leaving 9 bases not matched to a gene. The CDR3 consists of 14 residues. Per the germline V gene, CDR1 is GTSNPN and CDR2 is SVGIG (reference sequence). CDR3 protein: CAWSPGQGTWEQFF. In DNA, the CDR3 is TGTGCCTGGAGCCCGGGACAGGGGACCTGGGAGCAGTTCTTC.

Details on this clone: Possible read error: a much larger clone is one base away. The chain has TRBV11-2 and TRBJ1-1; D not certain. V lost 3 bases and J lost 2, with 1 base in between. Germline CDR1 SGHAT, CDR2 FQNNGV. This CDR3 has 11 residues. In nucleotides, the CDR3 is TGTGCCAGCAGCTTTAACACTGAAGCTTTCTTT. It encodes CASSFNTEAFF.

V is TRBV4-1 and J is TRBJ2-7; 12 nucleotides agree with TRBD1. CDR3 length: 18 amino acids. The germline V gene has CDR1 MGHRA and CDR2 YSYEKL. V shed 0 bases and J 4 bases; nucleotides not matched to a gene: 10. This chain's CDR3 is CASSQEGQGAYRRYEQYF. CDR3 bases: TGCGCCAGCAGCCAAGAGGGACAGGGGGCCTATCGCAGATACGAGCAGTACTTC.

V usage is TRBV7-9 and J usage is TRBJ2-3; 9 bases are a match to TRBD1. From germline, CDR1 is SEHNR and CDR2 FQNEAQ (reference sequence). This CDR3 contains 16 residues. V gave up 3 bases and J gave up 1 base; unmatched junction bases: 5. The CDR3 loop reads CASSLIGDRGTDTQYF. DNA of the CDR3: TGTGCCAGCAGCTTGATCGGGGACAGGGGCACAGATACGCAGTATTTT.

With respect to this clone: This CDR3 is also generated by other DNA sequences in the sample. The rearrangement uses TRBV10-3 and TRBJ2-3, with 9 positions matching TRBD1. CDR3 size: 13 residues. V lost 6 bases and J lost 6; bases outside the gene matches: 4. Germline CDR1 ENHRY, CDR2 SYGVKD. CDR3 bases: TGTGCCATCAGGGACAGGGGAACGGATACGCAGTATTTT. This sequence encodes CAIRDRGTDTQYF.

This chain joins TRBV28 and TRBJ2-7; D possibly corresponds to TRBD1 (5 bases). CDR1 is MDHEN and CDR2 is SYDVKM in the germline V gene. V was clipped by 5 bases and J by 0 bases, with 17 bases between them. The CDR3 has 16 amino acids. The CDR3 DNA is TGTGCCAGCAGTACCCGACGGACATCGAGCTCCTACGAGCAGTACTTC. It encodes CASSTRRTSSSYEQYF.